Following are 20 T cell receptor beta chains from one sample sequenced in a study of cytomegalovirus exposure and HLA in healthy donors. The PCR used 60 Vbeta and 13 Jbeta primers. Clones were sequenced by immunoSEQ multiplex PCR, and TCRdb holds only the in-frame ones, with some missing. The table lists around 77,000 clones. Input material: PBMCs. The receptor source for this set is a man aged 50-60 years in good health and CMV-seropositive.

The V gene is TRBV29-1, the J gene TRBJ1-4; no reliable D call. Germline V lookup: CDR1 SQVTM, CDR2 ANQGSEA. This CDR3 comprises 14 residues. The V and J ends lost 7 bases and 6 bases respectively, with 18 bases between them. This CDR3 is CSAKRILGDEKLFF. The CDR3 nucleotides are TGCAGCGCTAAGAGGATACTGGGAGATGAAAAACTGTTTTTT. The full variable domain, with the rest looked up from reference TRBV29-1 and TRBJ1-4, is SAVISQKPSRDICQRGTSLTIQCQVDSQVTMMFWYRQQPGQSLTLIATANQGSEATYESGFVIDKFPISRPNLTFSTLTVSNMSPEDSSIYLCSAKRILGDEKLFFGSGTQLSVL.

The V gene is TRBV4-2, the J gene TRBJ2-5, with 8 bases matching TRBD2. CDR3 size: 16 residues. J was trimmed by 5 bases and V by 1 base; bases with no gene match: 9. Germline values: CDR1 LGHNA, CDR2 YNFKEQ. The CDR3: CASSQGTGREEETQYF. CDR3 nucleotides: TGTGCCAGCAGCCAAGGAACCGGGAGGGAAGAGGAGACCCAGTACTTC.

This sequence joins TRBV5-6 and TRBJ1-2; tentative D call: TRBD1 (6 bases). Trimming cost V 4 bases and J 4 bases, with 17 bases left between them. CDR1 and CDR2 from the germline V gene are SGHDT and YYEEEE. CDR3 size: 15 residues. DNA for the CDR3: TGTGCCAGCAGCCTACTTTCCAGGGGTGGCTATGGCTACACCTTC. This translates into CASSLLSRGGYGYTF.

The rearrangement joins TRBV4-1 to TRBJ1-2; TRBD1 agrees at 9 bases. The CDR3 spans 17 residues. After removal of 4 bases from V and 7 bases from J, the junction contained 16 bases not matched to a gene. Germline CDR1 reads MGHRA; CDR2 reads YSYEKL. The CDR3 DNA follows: TGCGCCAGCAGCCTGGTCCTTAATACAGGGGGCTTGGGTGGCTACACCTTC. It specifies CASSLVLNTGGLGGYTF.

This CDR3 reads CASSPPLITGAVGVDEQYF. The CDR3 coding sequence is TGTGCCAGCAGTCCTCCCCTGATAACAGGGGCCGTCGGTGTAGACGAGCAGTACTTC. The V and J genes are TRBV28 and TRBJ2-7, with TRBD1 matching over 7 bases. The CDR3 has 19 amino acids. The ends lost 5 bases at V and 5 bases at J; junction bases unmatched: 24. Looked up from germline, CDR1 is MDHEN and CDR2 is SYDVKM.

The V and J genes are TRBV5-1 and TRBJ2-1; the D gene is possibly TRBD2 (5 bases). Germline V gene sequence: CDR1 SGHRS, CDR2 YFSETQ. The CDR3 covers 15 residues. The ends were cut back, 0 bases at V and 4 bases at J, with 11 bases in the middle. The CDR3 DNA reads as TGCGCCAGCAGCTTGGGTGAGGGTTCTTACAATGAGCAGTTCTTC. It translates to CASSLGEGSYNEQFF.

CDR3 in DNA: TGTGCCTGGAGCTTTCAGGGGTGGGAAAACATTCAGTACTTC. It specifies CAWSFQGWENIQYF. The chain recombines TRBV30 with TRBJ2-4; tentative D call: TRBD1 (6 bases). Trimming left V 3 bases short and J 5 bases short, with 14 bases between. The CDR3 loop spans 14 amino acids. Germline V gene data show CDR1 as GTSNPN and CDR2 as SVGIG (reference sequence).

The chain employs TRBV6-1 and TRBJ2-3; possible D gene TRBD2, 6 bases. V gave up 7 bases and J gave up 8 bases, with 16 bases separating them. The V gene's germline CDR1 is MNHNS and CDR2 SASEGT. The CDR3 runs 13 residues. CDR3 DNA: TGTGCCAGCATTCTGGACGGGCGGGGTACGCAGTATTTT. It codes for CASILDGRGTQYF.

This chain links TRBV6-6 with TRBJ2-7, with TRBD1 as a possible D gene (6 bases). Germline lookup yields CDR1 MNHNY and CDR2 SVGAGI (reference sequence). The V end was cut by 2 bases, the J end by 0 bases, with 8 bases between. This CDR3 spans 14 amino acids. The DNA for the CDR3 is TGTGCCAGCAGTTACGGGACAAACTCCTACGAGCAGTACTTC. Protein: CASSYGTNSYEQYF.

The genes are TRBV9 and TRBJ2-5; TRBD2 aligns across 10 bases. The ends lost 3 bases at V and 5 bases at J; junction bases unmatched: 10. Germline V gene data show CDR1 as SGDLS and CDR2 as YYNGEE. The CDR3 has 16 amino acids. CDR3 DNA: TGTGCCAGCAGCGAAAGTAGCGGGAGGCCAAGGGAGACCCAGTACTTC. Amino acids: CASSESSGRPRETQYF. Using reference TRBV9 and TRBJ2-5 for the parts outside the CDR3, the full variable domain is DSGVTQTPKHLITATGQRVTLRCSPRSGDLSVYWYQQSLDQGLQFLIQYYNGEERAKGNILERFSAQQFPDLHSELNLSSLELGDSALYFCASSESSGRPRETQYFGPGTRLLVL.

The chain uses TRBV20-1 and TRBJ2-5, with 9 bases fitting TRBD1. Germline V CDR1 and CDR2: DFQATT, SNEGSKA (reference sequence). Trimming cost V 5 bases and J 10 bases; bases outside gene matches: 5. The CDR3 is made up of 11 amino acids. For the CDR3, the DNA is TGCAGTGCTGACCGGGACAGGGACCAGTACTTC. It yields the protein CSADRDRDQYF.

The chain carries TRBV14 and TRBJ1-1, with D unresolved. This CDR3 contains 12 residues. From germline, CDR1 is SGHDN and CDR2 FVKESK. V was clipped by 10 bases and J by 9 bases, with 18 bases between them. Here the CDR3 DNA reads TGTGCCACCATAACGGCTCCCAGGAAAGCTTTCTTT. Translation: CATITAPRKAFF.

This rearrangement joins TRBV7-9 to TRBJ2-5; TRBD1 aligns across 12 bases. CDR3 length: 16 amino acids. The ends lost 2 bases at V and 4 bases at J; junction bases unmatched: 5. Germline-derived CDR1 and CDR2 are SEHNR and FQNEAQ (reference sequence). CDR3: CASSLLRDRGRETQYF. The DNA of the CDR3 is TGTGCCAGCAGCTTACTCCGGGACAGGGGGCGAGAGACCCAGTACTTC. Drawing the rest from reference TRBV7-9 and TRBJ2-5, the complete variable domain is DTGVSQNPRHKITKRGQNVTFRCDPISEHNRLYWYRQTLGQGPEFLTYFQNEAQLEKSRLLSDRFSAERPKGSFSTLEIQRTEQGDSAMYLCASSLLRDRGRETQYFGPGTRLLVL.

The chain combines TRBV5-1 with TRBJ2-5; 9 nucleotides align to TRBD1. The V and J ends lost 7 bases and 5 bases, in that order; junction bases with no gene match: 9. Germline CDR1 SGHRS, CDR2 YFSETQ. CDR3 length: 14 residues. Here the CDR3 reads CASSTDRGWETQYF. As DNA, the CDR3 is TGCGCCAGCTCGACGGACAGGGGATGGGAGACCCAGTACTTC.

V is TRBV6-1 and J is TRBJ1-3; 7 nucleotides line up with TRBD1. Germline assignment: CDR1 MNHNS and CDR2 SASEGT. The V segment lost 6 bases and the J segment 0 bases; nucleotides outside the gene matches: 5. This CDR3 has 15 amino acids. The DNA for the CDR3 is TGTGCCAGCAGGGTTGAGGGGGCCTCTGGAAACACCATATATTTT. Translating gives CASRVEGASGNTIYF.

CDR3 sequence (DNA): TGTGCCAGCAGTTTAGACTCCCTAACCTATAATTCACCCCTCCACTTT. Protein product: CASSLDSLTYNSPLHF. The chain links TRBV27 to TRBJ1-6; D remains unclear. V gave up 2 bases and J gave up 2 bases, with 10 bases separating them. This CDR3 contains 16 residues. From germline, CDR1 is MNHEY and CDR2 SMNVEV (reference sequence).

The CDR3 DNA sequence: TGTGCCAGCAGCTTACCAGCGGGAGGAGTAGAGACCCAGTACTTC. This sequence encodes CASSLPAGGVETQYF. The chain employs TRBV7-9 and TRBJ2-5; 9 bases align to TRBD2. CDR3 length equals 15 residues. V dropped 2 bases and J dropped 4; count of bases not matched to a gene: 5. In germline, CDR1 is SEHNR, CDR2 FQNEAQ (reference sequence).

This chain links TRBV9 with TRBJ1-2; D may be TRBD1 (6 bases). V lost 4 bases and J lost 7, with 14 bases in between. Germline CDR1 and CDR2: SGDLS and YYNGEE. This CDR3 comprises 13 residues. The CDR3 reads CASSTPGGPGYTF. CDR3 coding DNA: TGTGCCAGCAGCACGCCCGGGGGGCCTGGCTACACCTTC.

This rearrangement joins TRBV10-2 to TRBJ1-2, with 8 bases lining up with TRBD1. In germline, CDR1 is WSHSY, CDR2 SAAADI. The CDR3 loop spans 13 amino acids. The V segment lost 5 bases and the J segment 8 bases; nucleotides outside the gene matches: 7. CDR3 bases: TGCGCCAGCAGTTCCGATGGACAGGGAGGCTACACCTTC. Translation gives CASSSDGQGGYTF.

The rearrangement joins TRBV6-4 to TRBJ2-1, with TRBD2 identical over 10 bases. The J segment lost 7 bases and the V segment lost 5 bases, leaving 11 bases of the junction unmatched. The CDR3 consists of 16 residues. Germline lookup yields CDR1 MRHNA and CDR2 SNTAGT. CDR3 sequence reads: CASSSGGLAGVNEQFF. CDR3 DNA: TGTGCCAGCAGTTCTGGGGGGCTAGCGGGAGTGAATGAGCAGTTCTTC.